This is a list of T cell receptor beta chains from one sample in a study of a mutant IDH1 vaccine in newly diagnosed glioma. The table came from immunoSEQ multiplex PCR; TCRdb's copy has only in-frame clones and leaves some out. The table records 80,000 to 100,000 clones, roughly 75% of them present only once. Sequences were derived from PBMCs, sampled from a glioma patient treated with radiotherapy, temozolomide or both. The receptor source for this set is a man aged 40-49 years with glioma. Both conserved end residues are part of each CDR3. The D gene is left open where the match is weak. The size field is filled for only some rows; it gives once, few, many or a size class.

size	length	D	V	J	CDR3	DNA
-	15	-	TRBV11-1	TRBJ2-7	CASSFSLVGPYEQYF	TGTGCCAGCAGCTTTAGTCTCGTAGGGCCCTACGAGCAGTACTTC
-	14	TRBD1	TRBV4-1	TRBJ2-3	CASSHKQGPDTQYF	TGCGCCAGCAGCCATAAACAGGGGCCAGATACGCAGTATTTT
-	15	-	TRBV6-6	TRBJ1-2	CASSYSDVSNYGYTF	TGTGCCAGCAGTTACTCCGACGTGTCTAACTATGGCTACACCTTC
once	15	TRBD1	TRBV13	TRBJ1-4	CASSLSRQGNEKLFF	TGTGCCAGCAGCTTAAGTCGACAGGGAAATGAAAAACTGTTTTTT
-	13	-	TRBV6-5	TRBJ1-5	CASSYLGRGPQHF	TGTGCCAGCAGTTACTTGGGGCGCGGGCCCCAGCATTTT
once	16	-	TRBV19	TRBJ2-4	CARPPPGGIAKNIQYF	TGTGCCAGACCCCCCCCCGGGGGTATAGCCAAAAACATTCAGTACTTC
-	14	-	TRBV7-3	TRBJ2-5	CASSPRTEQETQYF	TGTGCCAGCAGCCCCCGGACAGAGCAAGAGACCCAGTACTTC
few	14	-	TRBV5-6	TRBJ1-1	CASSLGAGYTEAFF	TGTGCCAGCAGCTTGGGGGCCGGATACACTGAAGCTTTCTTT
-	16	-	TRBV29-1	TRBJ2-6	CSAPPIYRAGANVLTF	TGCAGCGCCCCGCCAATTTACAGGGCTGGGGCCAACGTCCTGACTTTC
-	19	-	TRBV9	TRBJ2-1	CASSVAREKKASEYNEQFF	TGTGCCAGCAGCGTAGCCCGAGAGAAGAAGGCTAGCGAATACAATGAGCAGTTCTTC
few	15	-	TRBV19	TRBJ2-7	CASRSKTVNPYEQYF	TGTGCCAGTAGGTCAAAGACAGTGAACCCCTACGAGCAGTACTTC
-	15	-	TRBV15	TRBJ2-5	CATSSPTAHQETQYF	TGTGCCACCAGCAGCCCCACAGCACACCAAGAGACCCAGTACTTC
-	16	TRBD1	TRBV9	TRBJ2-7	CASSVTEGTGRAEQYF	TGTGCCAGCAGCGTAACGGAAGGGACAGGGCGGGCCGAGCAGTACTTC
-	15	-	TRBV28	TRBJ1-3	CASSRLAGAGNTIYF	TGTGCCAGCAGCCGGTTGGCAGGGGCTGGAAACACCATATATTTT
-	14	-	TRBV19	TRBJ2-3	CASSMGGTSDTQYF	TGTGCCAGTAGTATGGGCGGGACATCTGATACGCAGTATTTT
once	13	TRBD1	TRBV19	TRBJ2-3	CAAGTGVTDTQYF	TGTGCAGCCGGGACAGGGGTGACAGATACGCAGTATTTT
-	15	TRBD1	TRBV2	TRBJ1-4	CASSEGGTGYEKLFF	TGTGCCAGCAGCGAGGGCGGGACAGGGTATGAAAAACTGTTTTTT
-	15	TRBD1	TRBV18	TRBJ1-5	CASSPGTGFNQPQHF	TGTGCCAGCTCACCAGGGACAGGGTTCAATCAGCCCCAGCATTTT
-	16	TRBD2	TRBV7-2	TRBJ2-5	CASSLKPSGSTETQYF	TGTGCCAGCAGCTTAAAACCTAGCGGGAGTACGGAGACCCAGTACTTC
-	14	-	TRBV10-3	TRBJ2-1	CAISDGSLGNEQFF	TGTGCCATCAGTGACGGATCCCTCGGGAATGAGCAGTTCTTC
-	14	-	TRBV15	TRBJ1-1	CATSRAGSNTEAFF	TGTGCCACCAGCAGAGCGGGTTCGAACACTGAAGCTTTCTTT
-	15	-	TRBV5-4	TRBJ2-3	CASRVGSSDTDTQYF	TGTGCCAGCAGGGTCGGTAGTAGCGACACAGATACGCAGTATTTT
few	14	-	TRBV18	TRBJ1-1	CASSSQAANTEAFF	TGTGCCAGCTCATCCCAAGCCGCCAACACTGAAGCTTTCTTT
-	14	-	TRBV30	TRBJ2-7	CAWSPGTITYEQYF	TGTGCCTGGAGTCCCGGGACCATAACCTACGAGCAGTACTTC
-	14	-	TRBV6-5	TRBJ1-1	CASSYSRQALGAFF	TGTGCCAGCAGTTACTCGAGACAGGCCCTGGGGGCTTTCTTT
-	13	-	TRBV28	TRBJ2-1	CASSTDSDNEQFF	TGTGCCAGCAGCACGGACAGCGACAATGAGCAGTTCTTC
few	14	-	TRBV30	TRBJ1-1	CAWSITGGGTEAFF	TGTGCCTGGAGTATTACAGGTGGGGGAACTGAAGCTTTCTTT
-	12	TRBD1	TRBV7-9	TRBJ1-2	CASSFGQGMGAF	TGTGCCAGCAGCTTCGGACAGGGGATGGGCGCCTTC
few	10	-	TRBV29-1	TRBJ1-2	CSVEEDGYTF	TGCAGCGTTGAAGAGGATGGCTACACCTTC
once	15	-	TRBV5-6	TRBJ1-2	CASFKGKTGTPVYTF	TGTGCCAGCTTTAAAGGGAAAACCGGGACTCCGGTCTACACCTTC
-	16	TRBD2	TRBV27	TRBJ2-1	CASSLYHGTSNNEQFF	TGTGCCAGCAGTTTGTATCACGGGACTAGCAACAATGAGCAGTTCTTC
-	15	TRBD2	TRBV27	TRBJ2-1	CASRYGTSPNNEQFF	TGTGCCAGCAGATACGGGACTAGTCCAAACAATGAGCAGTTCTTC
-	16	-	TRBV11-3	TRBJ2-7	CASSPPPVHPPYEQYF	TGTGCCAGCAGCCCTCCGCCGGTTCACCCACCCTACGAGCAGTACTTC